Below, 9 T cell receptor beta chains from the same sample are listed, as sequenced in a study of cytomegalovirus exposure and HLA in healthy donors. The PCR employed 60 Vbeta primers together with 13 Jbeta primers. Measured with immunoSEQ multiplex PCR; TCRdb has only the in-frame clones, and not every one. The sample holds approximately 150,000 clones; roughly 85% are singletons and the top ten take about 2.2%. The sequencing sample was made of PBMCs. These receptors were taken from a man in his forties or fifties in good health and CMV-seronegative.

The CDR3 sequence is CASGPGGTGELFF. The CDR3 DNA is TGTGCCAGCGGACCAGGGGGAACCGGGGAGCTGTTTTTT. This rearrangement joins TRBV7-2 to TRBJ2-2; TRBD1 agrees at 7 bases. The germline V gene encodes CDR1 SGHTA and CDR2 FQGNSA. The CDR3 loop spans 13 amino acids. V dropped 8 bases and J dropped 5; count of bases not matched to a gene: 5.

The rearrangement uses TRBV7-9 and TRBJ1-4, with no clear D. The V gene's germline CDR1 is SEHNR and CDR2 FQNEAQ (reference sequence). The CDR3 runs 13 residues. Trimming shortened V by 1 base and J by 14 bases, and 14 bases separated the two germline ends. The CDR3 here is CASSLVAREGLFF. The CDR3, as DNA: TGTGCCAGCAGCTTAGTAGCGAGGGAAGGTCTGTTTTTT.

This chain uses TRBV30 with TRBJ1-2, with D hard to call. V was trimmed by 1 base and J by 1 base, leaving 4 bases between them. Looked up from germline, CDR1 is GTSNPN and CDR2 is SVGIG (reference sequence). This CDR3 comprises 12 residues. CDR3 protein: CAWSGSNYGYTF. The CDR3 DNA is TGTGCCTGGAGTGGCAGTAACTATGGCTACACCTTC.

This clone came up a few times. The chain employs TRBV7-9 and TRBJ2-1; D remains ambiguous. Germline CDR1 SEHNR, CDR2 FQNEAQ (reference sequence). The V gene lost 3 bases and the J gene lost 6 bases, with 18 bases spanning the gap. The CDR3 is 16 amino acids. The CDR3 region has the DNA TGTGCCAGCAGCTTGGCTCAACTAAAGACTCCCAATGAGCAGTTCTTC. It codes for CASSLAQLKTPNEQFF.

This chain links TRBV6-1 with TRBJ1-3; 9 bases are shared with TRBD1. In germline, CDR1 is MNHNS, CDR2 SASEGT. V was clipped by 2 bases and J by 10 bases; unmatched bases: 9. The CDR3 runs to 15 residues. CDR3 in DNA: TGTGCCAGCAGTGAATGGCCCGGGACAGGGAATACCATATATTTT. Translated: CASSEWPGTGNTIYF.

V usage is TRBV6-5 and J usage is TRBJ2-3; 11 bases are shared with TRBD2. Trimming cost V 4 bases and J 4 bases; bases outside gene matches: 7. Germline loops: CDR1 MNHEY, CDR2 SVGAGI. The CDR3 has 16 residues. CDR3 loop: CASSSSSGRWSDTQYF. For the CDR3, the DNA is TGTGCCAGCAGTTCGTCTAGCGGGAGGTGGTCAGATACGCAGTATTTT.

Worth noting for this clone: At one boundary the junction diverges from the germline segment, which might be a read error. The chain's CDR3 is CASSNGAGLDLSGANGLTF. In DNA form, the CDR3 reads TGTGCCAGCAGCAACGGAGCGGGACTCGATTTGTCTGGGGCCAACGGCCTGACTTTC. The J gene is TRBJ2-6, the V gene TRBV5-6; TRBD2 matches at 7 bases. The CDR3 consists of 19 residues. In germline, CDR1 is SGHDT, CDR2 YYEEEE.

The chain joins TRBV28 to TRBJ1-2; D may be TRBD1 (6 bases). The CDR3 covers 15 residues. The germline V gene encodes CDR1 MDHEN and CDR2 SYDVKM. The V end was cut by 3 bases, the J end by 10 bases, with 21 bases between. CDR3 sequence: CASSLGFGGAVFYTF. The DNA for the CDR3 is TGTGCCAGCAGTTTGGGGTTTGGGGGCGCGGTATTCTACACCTTC.

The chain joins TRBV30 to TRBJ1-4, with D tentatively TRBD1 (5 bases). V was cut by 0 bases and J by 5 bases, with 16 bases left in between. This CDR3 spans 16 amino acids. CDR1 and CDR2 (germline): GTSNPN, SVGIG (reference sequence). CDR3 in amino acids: CAWSVLAGRENEKLFF. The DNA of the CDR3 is TGTGCCTGGAGTGTACTGGCAGGGAGGGAGAATGAAAAACTGTTTTTT.